The rows below give T cell receptor beta chains drawn from one sample of a study of T cell responses to AZD1222 COVID-19 vaccine. Libraries were prepared by immunoSEQ multiplex PCR; TCRdb keeps only in-frame clonotypes and omits some of them. The sample gives more than 90,000 clones, about 86% of which show up once; 15% to 20% is in the top ten. The sequencing used peripheral blood, collected 28 days after the second AZD1222 dose. The source is an adult who received the AZD1222 COVID-19 vaccine. Each CDR3 is given with its conserved first and last residue. D genes are given only for firm matches. Where a row states a size, it is once, few, many or the class of an expanded clone; other rows omit it.

NA,TRBJ2-2,TRBV28,NA,TGTGCCAGCAGTTTCTTTGGGGAGCTGTTTTTT,CASSFFGELFF
NA,TRBJ2-1,TRBV9,NA,TGTGCCAGCAGCGGGTTTGCGGTCGATGAGCAGTTCTTC,CASSGFAVDEQFF
NA,TRBJ2-1,TRBV7-2,NA,TGTGCCAGCAGCAAGGTCCGTACGAACAATGAGCAGTTCTTC,CASSKVRTNNEQFF
NA,TRBJ2-7,TRBV30,NA,TGTGCCTGGAGGCCGCCGAGTACCTACGAGCAGTACTTC,CAWRPPSTYEQYF
few,TRBJ2-1,TRBV3-1/TRBV3-2,TRBD2,TGTGCCAGCAGCCAAGATAGGATAGCGGGACGTGAGCAGTTCTTC,CASSQDRIAGREQFF
NA,TRBJ1-5,TRBV15,NA,TGTGCCACCAGCAGAGATTTCGTTGGAGGACTCAATCAGCCCCAGCATTTT,CATSRDFVGGLNQPQHF
NA,TRBJ1-4,TRBV20-1,NA,TGCAGTGCTAGAGGTGAAAAACTGTTTTTT,CSARGEKLFF
NA,TRBJ1-5,TRBV19,TRBD1,TGTGCCAGTAACACTTTACAGGGGTACAATCAGCCCCAGCATTTT,CASNTLQGYNQPQHF
NA,TRBJ1-1,TRBV4-3,NA,TGCGCCAGCAGCCAAGAAACGGACGGGGTTACTGAAGCTTTCTTT,CASSQETDGVTEAFF
NA,TRBJ1-5,TRBV6-6,NA,TGTGCCAGCAGCCCCTCAGGCTTCAATCAGCCCCAGCATTTT,CASSPSGFNQPQHF
once,TRBJ1-1,TRBV5-1,NA,TGCGCCGGGCGGGCGGGGCAGAACACTGAAGCTTTCTTT,CAGRAGQNTEAFF
once,TRBJ2-1,TRBV4-1,TRBD2,TGCGCCAGCAGCCAAGAATTTGGGTGGGGGGGGAGAGGTGAGCAGTTCTTC,CASSQEFGWGGRGEQFF
NA,TRBJ2-1,TRBV11-2,TRBD1,TGTGCCAGCAGCGACTCCGGGACAGGGAAATACAATGAGCAGTTCTTC,CASSDSGTGKYNEQFF
NA,TRBJ1-3,TRBV4-2,TRBD1,TGTGCCAGCAGCCAAGATGAACAGGGGGCGTATGGAAACACCATATATTTT,CASSQDEQGAYGNTIYF
NA,TRBJ1-6,TRBV7-2,NA,TGTGCCAGCAGCCCGACAGGTGGACGAGATTCACCCCTCCACTTT,CASSPTGGRDSPLHF
few,TRBJ1-2,TRBV7-9,NA,TGTGCCAGCAGCGGTATACAGGGTTTCTACGGCTACACCTTC,CASSGIQGFYGYTF
once,TRBJ1-2,TRBV7-9,NA,TGTGCCAGCAGCTTAGCCGCGGGGGGACCCTATGGCTACACCTTC,CASSLAAGGPYGYTF
NA,TRBJ1-1,TRBV6-5,NA,TGTGCCAGCAGTTACTCAGGGGGGTTGGGCACTGAAGCTTTCTTT,CASSYSGGLGTEAFF
NA,TRBJ1-5,TRBV2,NA,TGTGCCAGCACCGGGGGCATCGACCAGCCCCAGCATTTT,CASTGGIDQPQHF
few,TRBJ2-7,TRBV5-1,NA,TGCGCCAGCAGCCTCACGAGGGGGGACACTAACTCCTACGAGCAGTACTTC,CASSLTRGDTNSYEQYF
NA,TRBJ2-1,TRBV28,NA,TGTGCCAGCAGTTTAGAAAATGAGCAGTTCTTC,CASSLENEQFF
NA,TRBJ1-1,TRBV2,NA,TGTGCCAGCAGTGAAACGGGGGGCGGCACTGAAGCTTTCTTT,CASSETGGGTEAFF
NA,TRBJ1-3,TRBV25-1,NA,TGTGCCAGCAGTGAATATGAAGGCGCCATATATTTT,CASSEYEGAIYF
NA,TRBJ1-2,TRBV6-5,TRBD1,TGTGCCAGCAGGACAGGGGAAGGCTATGGCTACACCTTC,CASRTGEGYGYTF
NA,TRBJ2-7,TRBV28,TRBD1,TGTGCCAGCAGTTCGACGGGACAGGGTCTCTACGAGCAGTACTTC,CASSSTGQGLYEQYF
NA,TRBJ1-4,TRBV6-5,TRBD1,TGTGCCAGCACTGTGGGGACAGGGCGTGAAAAACTGTTTTTT,CASTVGTGREKLFF
NA,TRBJ2-7,TRBV6-5,TRBD1,TGTGCCAGCAGTTACACCCGACAGGGGGCCTACGAGCAGTACTTC,CASSYTRQGAYEQYF
once,TRBJ1-3,TRBV6-5,NA,TGTGCCAGCAGTTACTCAGGGGAGTCTGGAAACACCATATATTTT,CASSYSGESGNTIYF
few,TRBJ2-1,TRBV19,TRBD2,TGTGCCAGTAGTAGAGGGGCTAGCGGGGATGAGCAGTTCTTC,CASSRGASGDEQFF
NA,TRBJ2-3,TRBV5-4,TRBD2,TGTGCCAGCAGCTTGGGCAGCGGGGATAGCACAGATACGCAGTATTTT,CASSLGSGDSTDTQYF
NA,TRBJ1-2,TRBV5-4,NA,TGTGCCAGCAGCTCTGGTGGGGACTATGGCTACACCTTC,CASSSGGDYGYTF
once,TRBJ1-2,TRBV18,TRBD1,TGTGCCAGCTCACAGACCAGGGGGCGTGAGGATGGCTACACCTTC,CASSQTRGREDGYTF
NA,TRBJ1-2,TRBV9,NA,TGTGCCAGCAGCTCAGGGTTTGGCTACACCTTC,CASSSGFGYTF
NA,TRBJ2-7,TRBV6-5,TRBD1,TGTGCCAGCAGCTATTCAGGGACAGTACCCGAGCAGTACTTC,CASSYSGTVPEQYF
NA,TRBJ2-7,TRBV5-8,NA,TGTGCCAGCAGCTTGCATGCCGAGCAGTACTTC,CASSLHAEQYF
NA,TRBJ1-2,TRBV10-3,TRBD1,TGTGCCGTCAGACAGGGATATGGCTACACCTTC,CAVRQGYGYTF
NA,TRBJ2-1,TRBV6-4,NA,TGTGCCAGCAGTGACTCTACAGGGCGGAACAATGAGCAGTTCTTC,CASSDSTGRNNEQFF
NA,TRBJ1-6,TRBV6-5,TRBD1,TGTGCCACCCAGACAGGGGCGGTAGAAGCCCTCCACTTT,CATQTGAVEALHF
NA,TRBJ1-1,TRBV29-1,NA,TGCAGCGTTCGGGGGCCAGAAGCTTTCTTT,CSVRGPEAFF
NA,TRBJ1-5,TRBV30,TRBD1,TGTGCCTGGAGTGCCCGGACAGGGTCGGATCAGCCCCAGCATTTT,CAWSARTGSDQPQHF
NA,TRBJ1-2,TRBV20-1,NA,TGCAGTGCTAGAGGGCATGGCTACACCTTC,CSARGHGYTF
NA,TRBJ1-4,TRBV28,TRBD1,TGTGCCAGCAGTCCGGGGACAGGGGCTTTTATTGGTAATGAAAAACTGTTTTTT,CASSPGTGAFIGNEKLFF